The sequence of this T cell receptor (beta chain) was determined in a study of regulatory T cells in long-lasting Graves disease. Time point described: persistent/refractory GD, antithyroid drugs over 5 years with positive TRAb. From PBMCs, RNA was extracted and then used to make the TCR library. HTBI primers from iRepertoire and Arm-PCR of CDR3 regions yielded the TCR beta libraries. TCRdb redid the calling of the multiplex PCR reads with MiXCR, one entry per CDR3 protein. The sample records 700,000 or so distinct CDR3 sequences, about 32% being singletons. Per germline, CDR1 SNHLY and CDR2 FYNNEI. Deletions cut 6 bases from V and 7 bases from J, with 18 bases between. The CDR3 runs to 15 residues.

This sequence joins TRBV2 and TRBJ1-4, with TRBD1 as a possible D gene (6 bases). This receptor was taken from a female donor with Graves disease. Specimen: peripheral blood mononuclear cells (PBMCs), collected when the disease was refractory, from a patient treated with antithyroid drugs. CDR3 in amino acids: CASSDTGMGGEKLFF. CDR3 sequence (DNA): TGTGCCAGCAGCGATACAGGGATGGGGGGTGAAAAACTGTTTTTT.